The entry below gives a single TCR beta chain sequence along with its context. The antigen remains undetermined. Method: immunoSEQ multiplex PCR; TCRdb's copy keeps in-frame clones and lacks some. Here the sample spans 85,000 to 90,000 clones, about 94% being singletons. The sample originates from a study of OX40 agonist ivuxolimab in advanced cancers. This CDR3 comprises 15 residues. CDR1 and CDR2 from the germline V gene are MNHEY and SMNVEV (reference sequence). The V gene lost 6 bases and the J gene lost 7 bases, with 16 bases spanning the gap. Study-wide results and limits: CD4+ and CD8+ blood T cells expanded clonally by week 6 at 0.1 to 3.0 mg/kg.

The rearrangement links TRBV27 to TRBJ1-6; possibly TRBD1 for D (5 bases). This receptor was identified in an adult with an advanced solid tumor such as melanoma, head and neck, liver or kidney cancer. The input for sequencing was CD4+ or CD8+ T cells sorted from blood, taken in a trial of the OX40 agonist ivuxolimab. CDR3 protein: CASSSSGTVNSPLHF. The CDR3 region has the DNA TGTGCCAGCAGCAGTTCCGGGACGGTGAATTCACCCCTCCACTTT.